This passage covers 14 T cell receptor beta chains from one sample sequenced in a study of blood T cell repertoires in COVID-19. Clones were read by immunoSEQ multiplex PCR, and TCRdb kept only the in-frame ones, dropping some. The sample has about 62,000 clones; roughly 90% are singletons. The sequencing sample was made of peripheral blood. The receptors derive from an elderly woman with acute or convalescent COVID-19.

The chain combines TRBV10-3 with TRBJ2-2; 8 bases agree with TRBD2. Germline V gene lookup returns CDR1 ENHRY and CDR2 SYGVKD. This CDR3 has 16 residues. V lost 8 bases, J lost 2 bases, and 10 bases stayed unmatched. In DNA form, the CDR3 reads TGTGCCATCGGGGAGTTCACTAGCGGCAACACCGGGGAGCTGTTTTTT. Protein sequence: CAIGEFTSGNTGELFF.

The chain has TRBV6-4 and TRBJ1-5, with 7 bases fitting TRBD1. The CDR3 spans 15 residues. V lost 4 bases and J lost 9; bases outside the gene matches: 12. Germline V gene data show CDR1 as MRHNA and CDR2 as SNTAGT. The CDR3 nucleotides are TGTGCCAGCAGTGGAGGGACAGCATTGCCTTCGCCCCAGCATTTT. The encoded protein is CASSGGTALPSPQHF.

V is TRBV7-9 and J is TRBJ2-7, with 9 bases fitting TRBD1. The V segment lost 4 bases and the J segment 0 bases; nucleotides outside the gene matches: 7. The CDR3 has 16 residues. Germline V gene data show CDR1 as SEHNR and CDR2 as FQNEAQ (reference sequence). For the CDR3, the DNA is TGTGCCAGCAGCTCATCTGGGACAGGGTTCTCCTACGAGCAGTACTTC. It yields the protein CASSSSGTGFSYEQYF.

The chain carries TRBV7-2 and TRBJ1-5, with D hard to call. V lost 0 bases, J lost 4 bases, and 4 bases lay in between. Germline V gene sequence: CDR1 SGHTA, CDR2 FQGNSA. The CDR3 has 13 amino acids. CDR3 coding DNA: TGTGCCAGCAGCTTAGCTAATAATCAGCCCCAGCATTTT. Protein sequence: CASSLANNQPQHF.

The J gene is TRBJ2-7, the V gene TRBV6-5, with D tentatively TRBD2 (5 bases). Germline CDR1 reads MNHEY; CDR2 reads SVGAGI. Trimming took off 3 bases at V and 2 bases at J, with 17 bases between the two ends. CDR3 length: 16 residues. The CDR3 spells CASSYDPVGETYEQYF. The DNA of the CDR3 is TGTGCCAGCAGTTATGATCCTGTCGGGGAGACCTACGAGCAGTACTTC.

The chain carries TRBV7-9 and TRBJ1-6, with D hard to call. In germline, CDR1 is SEHNR, CDR2 FQNEAQ (reference sequence). This CDR3 is built from 12 residues. The germline V and J ends were trimmed by 5 bases and 15 bases, with 14 bases remaining between them. Here the CDR3 DNA reads TGTGCCAGCAGCCCCCAGGCCCGGATCCTCCACTTT. This translates into CASSPQARILHF.

This clone has only one observation. This rearrangement joins TRBV7-8 to TRBJ2-1; 7 bases agree with TRBD2. The trim removed 1 base at V and 0 bases at J, leaving 6 bases unmatched. The CDR3 sequence is 17 residues long. Germline V gives CDR1 SGHVS, CDR2 FQNEAQ. The CDR3 sequence: CASSLGPGGSSYNEQFF. The DNA of the CDR3 is TGTGCCAGCAGCTTAGGACCTGGCGGGAGCTCCTACAATGAGCAGTTCTTC.

This sequence joins TRBV27 and TRBJ2-2; possible D gene TRBD1, 5 bases. The ends were cut back, 6 bases at V and 1 base at J, with 12 bases in the middle. Germline V CDR1 and CDR2: MNHEY, SMNVEV (reference sequence). CDR3 length equals 15 residues. This CDR3 reads CASRSWGLNTGELFF. DNA of the CDR3: TGTGCCAGCAGGTCTTGGGGCCTGAACACCGGGGAGCTGTTTTTT.

As concerns this clone: The junction and the germline gene differ at one end; a read error may be behind it. V and J are TRBV3-1 (or the pseudogene TRBV3-2) and TRBJ1-4, with D perhaps TRBD1 (5 bases). Germline CDR1 is LGHDT and CDR2 is YNNKEL (reference sequence). The CDR3 runs 15 residues. For the CDR3, the DNA is TGTGCCAGCAGTCAAGGCCAGGACAATAATGAAAAACTGTTTTTT. Translating it yields CASSQGQDNNEKLFF.

The chain links TRBV18 to TRBJ2-1; TRBD2 matches at 14 bases. Germline lookup yields CDR1 KGHSH and CDR2 LQKENI. The V and J ends lost 3 bases and 3 bases, in that order; junction bases with no gene match: 7. The CDR3 is 18 amino acids. Written as DNA, the CDR3 is TGTGCCAGCTCACCCCCCGGACTAGCGGGAGGTCACTACAATGAGCAGTTCTTC. Its protein product is CASSPPGLAGGHYNEQFF.

The gene calls are TRBV3-1 (or the pseudogene TRBV3-2) and TRBJ2-3; D uncertain. CDR1 and CDR2 (germline): LGHDT, YNNKEL (reference sequence). CDR3 size: 15 residues. Trimming took off 0 bases at V and 5 bases at J, with 12 bases between the two ends. CDR3 coding DNA: TGTGCCAGCAGCCAAGATTACTATCTGTTAGATACGCAGTATTTT. This translates into CASSQDYYLLDTQYF.

The chain combines TRBV5-1 with TRBJ2-5, with 11 bases aligning to TRBD2. V lost 3 bases, J lost 2 bases, and 12 bases stayed unmatched. This CDR3 region has 18 residues. The V gene's germline CDR1 is SGHRS and CDR2 YFSETQ. CDR3 region: CASSSHTSSGRFQETQYF. CDR3 nucleotides: TGCGCCAGCAGCTCCCATACGTCTAGCGGGAGGTTTCAAGAGACCCAGTACTTC.

V and J are TRBV30 and TRBJ2-1; 7 bases align to TRBD2. Losses at the gene ends were 4 bases for V and 4 bases for J; bases not matched to a gene: 10. Germline-derived CDR1 and CDR2 are GTSNPN and SVGIG (reference sequence). There are 15 residues in the CDR3. CDR3 DNA sequence: TGTGCCTGGAATAGGCTATCGGGGGGATACAATGAGCAGTTCTTC. Protein sequence: CAWNRLSGGYNEQFF.

This clone has only one observation. This rearrangement joins TRBV10-3 to TRBJ1-2, with D possibly TRBD1 on 5 matching bases. Trimming removed 10 bases at V and 8 bases at J, with 20 bases between. Germline V gives CDR1 ENHRY, CDR2 SYGVKD. This CDR3 contains 13 residues. The CDR3 DNA is TGTGCCAACATGGGGCTGCTTATGGGAGGCTACACCTTC. Its protein product is CANMGLLMGGYTF.